The 30 T cell receptor beta chains listed next were all sequenced from one sample in a study of shared clonotypes between healthy human individuals. Profiled with immunoSEQ multiplex PCR; TCRdb holds only in-frame clones, not every one. In the table there are 2 million to 2.5 million clones, about 90% of which are singletons. What was sequenced was naive CD4+ T cells from PBMCs. Subset defined: CD45RA+ positively selected. The receptors shown here come from a man aged 18-30 years in good health. Some clones in this sample may be carry-over from other donors' samples.

The CDR3 reads CASSVDQRDGTQYF. Written as DNA, the CDR3 is TGTGCCAGCAGCGTAGATCAAAGGGACGGTACGCAGTATTTT. The rearrangement joins TRBV9 to TRBJ2-3; D possibly matches TRBD1 or TRBD2 (5 bases each). Trimming left V 0 bases short and J 8 bases short, with 13 bases between. The CDR3 extends over 14 amino acids. CDR1 is SGDLS and CDR2 is YYNGEE in the germline V gene.

The rearrangement links TRBV27 to TRBJ1-4; a possible D gene is TRBD1 (6 bases). Germline V gene lookup returns CDR1 MNHEY and CDR2 SMNVEV (reference sequence). The CDR3 is 14 amino acids. V gave up 2 bases and J gave up 5 bases, with 9 bases separating them. The chain's CDR3 is CASSLRTENEKLFF. CDR3 sequence (DNA): TGTGCCAGCAGTTTAAGGACAGAGAATGAAAAACTGTTTTTT.

This clone has just a few counts. The V and J genes are TRBV2 and TRBJ1-2; 8 bases are shared with TRBD1. Germline values: CDR1 SNHLY, CDR2 FYNNEI. This CDR3 contains 15 residues. With V trimmed by 2 bases and J by 4 bases, 6 bases remained unmatched. CDR3 DNA sequence: TGTGCCAGCAGTGAAAGACAGGGGTTTCGCTATGGCTACACCTTC. Protein product: CASSERQGFRYGYTF.

The V and J genes are TRBV9 and TRBJ2-7, with D perhaps given as TRBD1 or TRBD2 (7 bases each). Looked up from germline, CDR1 is SGDLS and CDR2 is YYNGEE. Between the trimmed V and J ends, which lost 0 bases and 1 base, there was a span of 17 bases. CDR3 length: 17 amino acids. The DNA of the CDR3 is TGTGCCAGCAGCGTAGCCCCAACAGGGGAGGGATCCTACGAGCAGTACTTC. Translated: CASSVAPTGEGSYEQYF.

The rearrangement joins TRBV7-9 to TRBJ2-1; D is undetermined. The ends were cut back, 5 bases at V and 2 bases at J, with 22 bases in the middle. The CDR3 length is 18 residues. Germline CDR1 reads SEHNR; CDR2 reads FQNEAQ (reference sequence). The CDR3 DNA follows: TGTGCCAGCAGCATCCTCCGCGTGGGCAGTCCGCCCTACAATGAGCAGTTCTTC. This translates into CASSILRVGSPPYNEQFF.

J is TRBJ2-1 and V is TRBV6-5; 7 bases map to TRBD2. This CDR3 is 15 amino acids long. In germline, CDR1 is MNHEY, CDR2 SVGAGI. V lost 2 bases to trimming and J lost 8 bases; unmatched junction nucleotides: 9. CDR3: CASSYRDAGGYEQFF. CDR3 bases: TGTGCCAGCAGTTACCGGGACGCCGGGGGGTATGAGCAGTTCTTC.

The V call is TRBV5-4, the J call TRBJ2-3; 9 bases align to TRBD2. The CDR3 has 19 residues. Germline lookup yields CDR1 SGHNT and CDR2 YYREEE (reference sequence). Germline trimming cut 4 bases from V and 3 bases from J; bases unmatched to any gene: 18. The CDR3 bases are TGTGCCAGCAGCCGCGGACTGGCGGGGCGGGAGGGCCCTACAGATACGCAGTATTTT. Encoded protein: CASSRGLAGREGPTDTQYF.

The genes are TRBV30 and TRBJ1-5, with a possible D match to TRBD1 (5 bases). Looked up from germline, CDR1 is GTSNPN and CDR2 is SVGIG (reference sequence). Trimming stripped 2 bases from V and 7 bases from J, with 12 bases between. CDR3 length: 13 amino acids. The CDR3 DNA is TGTGCCTGGAGTACAGGAGTTTTGCAGCCCCAGCATTTT. Amino acid sequence: CAWSTGVLQPQHF.

This clone was seen only once. The chain carries TRBV10-3 and TRBJ2-5; 10 bases agree with TRBD2. The CDR3 runs to 15 residues. The V gene end was trimmed by 8 bases and the J gene end by 1 base; junction bases not matched to a gene: 7. Germline CDR1 ENHRY, CDR2 SYGVKD. The CDR3: CAIGSLAGVQETQYF. The CDR3, as DNA: TGTGCCATCGGTAGTCTAGCGGGAGTCCAAGAGACCCAGTACTTC.

The rearrangement joins TRBV5-4 to TRBJ2-7; D may be TRBD1 or TRBD2 (6 bases each). V was cut by 4 bases and J by 4 bases, with 18 bases left in between. Germline V gives CDR1 SGHNT, CDR2 YYREEE (reference sequence). This CDR3 is 15 amino acids long. The CDR3 is CASSPGGTRRYEQYF. The CDR3 DNA is TGTGCCAGCAGCCCAGGCGGGACACGGCGATACGAGCAGTACTTC.

The chain employs TRBV9 and TRBJ2-1; a weak D match, TRBD1 (6 bases). Germline V gene lookup returns CDR1 SGDLS and CDR2 YYNGEE. The CDR3 is 15 residues long. Deletions cut 3 bases from V and 2 bases from J, with 12 bases between. In nucleotides, the CDR3 is TGTGCCAGCAGCGCACAGGGTTTCGCCTACAATGAGCAGTTCTTC. Amino acids: CASSAQGFAYNEQFF.

As concerns this clone: This same CDR3 is encoded by further DNA sequences in the sample. The chain links TRBV28 to TRBJ2-7; D is ambiguous. Germline-derived CDR1 and CDR2 are MDHEN and SYDVKM. CDR3 length: 12 amino acids. Deletions cut 5 bases from V and 0 bases from J, with 5 bases between. The CDR3 coding sequence is TGTGCCAGCAGTACACTCTCCTACGAGCAGTACTTC. This codes for CASSTLSYEQYF. The variable domain in full, completed from reference TRBV28 and TRBJ2-7, reads DVKVTQSSRYLVKRTGEKVFLECVQDMDHENMFWYRQDPGLGLRLIYFSYDVKMKEKGDIPEGYSVSREKKERFSLILESASTNQTSMYLCASSTLSYEQYFGPGTRLTVT.

This chain connects TRBV4-1 to TRBJ2-7; TRBD1 agrees at 8 bases. The CDR3 consists of 20 residues. The germline V gene encodes CDR1 MGHRA and CDR2 YSYEKL. The junction had 23 bases not matched to a gene; V was cut back by 4 bases and J by 3 bases. The CDR3 region has the DNA TGCGCCAGCAGCCCCCTAGGACAGGGCCTCCTTGAAGCCCTGTACTACGAGCAGTACTTC. Protein: CASSPLGQGLLEALYYEQYF.

This chain connects TRBV5-1 to TRBJ2-7, with TRBD2 matching over 9 bases. V lost 4 bases, J lost 4 bases, and 15 bases stayed unmatched. The V gene's germline CDR1 is SGHRS and CDR2 YFSETQ. This CDR3 has 17 residues. CDR3 region: CASSPKIIAGETYEQYF. The CDR3, as DNA: TGCGCCAGCAGCCCAAAAATCATAGCGGGAGAGACTTACGAGCAGTACTTC.

The genes are TRBV19 and TRBJ1-1; no clear D gene. V was trimmed by 4 bases and J by 0 bases, leaving 6 bases between them. Per the germline V gene, CDR1 is LNHDA and CDR2 is SQIVND (reference sequence). The CDR3 consists of 13 residues. CDR3 in DNA: TGTGCCAGTAGTACTGATCTGAACACTGAAGCTTTCTTT. Its protein product is CASSTDLNTEAFF.

The gene calls are TRBV5-1 and TRBJ1-5; D call uncertain. The germline V and J ends were trimmed by 0 bases and 6 bases, with 16 bases remaining between them. Germline assignment: CDR1 SGHRS and CDR2 YFSETQ. This CDR3 is built from 16 residues. The CDR3: CASSLAAASGGQPQHF. As DNA, the CDR3 is TGCGCCAGCAGCTTGGCCGCGGCGTCGGGTGGTCAGCCCCAGCATTTT.

The rearrangement uses TRBV7-9 and TRBJ1-4; 7 bases are shared with TRBD1. The junction had 3 bases not matched to a gene; V was cut back by 1 base and J by 7 bases. CDR1 and CDR2 from the germline V gene are SEHNR and FQNEAQ (reference sequence). This CDR3 region has 14 residues. In nucleotides, the CDR3 is TGTGCCAGCAGCTTAGTGGGGACAGTTGAAAAACTGTTTTTT. It is translated as CASSLVGTVEKLFF.

The rearrangement uses TRBV28 and TRBJ2-7; maybe TRBD2 (5 bases). This CDR3 contains 15 residues. Between the trimmed V and J ends, which lost 7 bases and 3 bases, there was a span of 19 bases. Germline CDR1 is MDHEN and CDR2 is SYDVKM. The DNA for the CDR3 is TGTGCCAGCACCATTCCTAGAGGGAACTACTACGAGCAGTACTTC. It translates to CASTIPRGNYYEQYF.

The chain has TRBV4-1 and TRBJ1-1, with TRBD1 matching over 8 bases. CDR1 and CDR2 from the germline V gene are MGHRA and YSYEKL. V dropped 4 bases and J dropped 4; count of bases not matched to a gene: 8. The CDR3 consists of 15 residues. CDR3 amino acids: CASSLTGGGGTEAFF. CDR3 nucleotides: TGCGCCAGCAGCCTCACAGGGGGGGGCGGCACTGAAGCTTTCTTT.

V is TRBV11-2 and J is TRBJ1-3; TRBD1 matches at 7 bases. Germline V gene sequence: CDR1 SGHAT, CDR2 FQNNGV. The ends lost 5 bases at V and 3 bases at J; junction bases unmatched: 7. CDR3 length equals 15 residues. The CDR3 coding sequence is TGTGCCAGCAGCAGCGGTCAGGGGGATGGAAACACCATATATTTT. It is translated as CASSSGQGDGNTIYF.

CDR3 nucleotide sequence: TGTGCCAGCAGTGAAGCGCTTACAGGCATTCAGTACTTC. This gives the protein CASSEALTGIQYF. This chain uses TRBV6-1 with TRBJ2-4; a weak D match, TRBD1 (5 bases). The length of the CDR3 is 13 residues. V gave up 0 bases and J gave up 9 bases, with 9 bases separating them. Germline-derived CDR1 and CDR2 are MNHNS and SASEGT.

The chain uses TRBV7-2 and TRBJ2-1; maybe TRBD2 (6 bases). Germline loops: CDR1 SGHTA, CDR2 FQGNSA. The CDR3 sequence is 14 residues long. Trimming took 8 bases from V and 3 from J, leaving 14 bases between them. This CDR3 reads CASLREMGYNEQFF. The CDR3 DNA reads TGTGCCAGCCTACGGGAGATGGGCTACAATGAGCAGTTCTTC.

The chain recombines TRBV5-1 with TRBJ2-1, with 11 nucleotides matching TRBD1. The CDR3 consists of 17 residues. CDR1 is SGHRS and CDR2 is YFSETQ in the germline V gene. Losses at the gene ends were 4 bases for V and 1 base for J; bases not matched to a gene: 7. The CDR3 DNA sequence: TGCGCCAGCAGCCCCCGGGACAGGGGGAATTCCTACAATGAGCAGTTCTTC. This encodes CASSPRDRGNSYNEQFF.

V is TRBV28 and J is TRBJ2-3, with unresolved D. The germline V gene has CDR1 MDHEN and CDR2 SYDVKM. V lost 6 bases and J lost 0, with 7 bases in between. This CDR3 is built from 13 residues. CDR3 loop: CASRVLSTDTQYF. The CDR3 nucleotides read TGTGCCAGCAGAGTACTAAGCACAGATACGCAGTATTTT.

The V gene is TRBV9, the J gene TRBJ2-1; the D gene could be TRBD1 or TRBD2 (5 bases each). V was pared by 0 bases and J by 6 bases, with 13 bases between. This CDR3 region has 15 residues. Germline assignment: CDR1 SGDLS and CDR2 YYNGEE. The CDR3 protein is CASSVGWGSGNEQFF. CDR3 coding DNA: TGTGCCAGCAGCGTAGGTTGGGGGAGTGGCAATGAGCAGTTCTTC.

This clone was found once. This chain joins TRBV7-3 and TRBJ1-1; D may be TRBD1 (5 bases). The CDR3 totals 14 residues. The V and J ends lost 5 bases and 1 base respectively, with 11 bases between them. Germline-derived CDR1 and CDR2 are SGHTA and FQGTGA. CDR3 sequence reads: CASSNGGGNTEAFF. The DNA for the CDR3 is TGTGCCAGCAGCAACGGCGGGGGGAACACTGAAGCTTTCTTT. Together with reference TRBV7-3 and TRBJ1-1, the CDR3 gives the full variable domain: GAGVSQTPSNKVTEKGKYVELRCDPISGHTALYWYRQSLGQGPEFLIYFQGTGAADDSGLPNDRFFAVRPEGSVSTLKIQRTERGDSAVYLCASSNGGGNTEAFFGQGTRLTVV.

The chain employs TRBV29-1 and TRBJ2-3; 9 nucleotides match TRBD2. This CDR3 has 15 residues. Trimming took 2 bases from V and 4 from J; bases not matched to a gene: 7. From germline, CDR1 is SQVTM and CDR2 ANQGSEA. The CDR3 DNA reads as TGCAGCGTTGAACGCCGCGGGAGGGCTCCAGATACGCAGTATTTT. It translates to CSVERRGRAPDTQYF.

As for this clone: Other DNA sequences in this sample translate to the same CDR3. This chain uses TRBV6-5 with TRBJ2-7; 9 nucleotides align to TRBD2. The CDR3 loop spans 14 amino acids. The germline V gene encodes CDR1 MNHEY and CDR2 SVGAGI. The V gene end was trimmed by 6 bases and the J gene end by 1 base; junction bases not matched to a gene: 4. The CDR3 is CASSKTSGSYEQYF. Here the CDR3 DNA reads TGTGCCAGCAGCAAGACTAGCGGTTCCTACGAGCAGTACTTC.

This chain joins TRBV7-6 and TRBJ1-3; D unclear. V gave up 2 bases and J gave up 4 bases, with 9 bases separating them. CDR1 is SGHVS and CDR2 is FNYEAQ in the germline V gene. CDR3 length equals 14 residues. CDR3 sequence (DNA): TGTGCCAGCAGCTTATACAGAGGGGGAAACACCATATATTTT. Amino acids: CASSLYRGGNTIYF.

In its sample, this clone was seen once. The V gene is TRBV18, the J gene TRBJ2-5; the D is unclear. V was trimmed by 4 bases and J by 2 bases, leaving 11 bases between them. The germline V gene encodes CDR1 KGHSH and CDR2 LQKENI. CDR3 length equals 14 residues. CDR3 residues: CASSRRTVQETQYF. The CDR3 DNA reads as TGTGCCAGCTCACGTCGGACGGTTCAAGAGACCCAGTACTTC.